This T cell receptor (beta chain) was captured in a study of blood T cell repertoires in COVID-19. Study-level background: Samples came from the United States, Italy and Spain, spanning acute and convalescent COVID-19. T cells, B-cell-depleted T cells, or PBMCs supplied cDNA or gDNA.

From germline, CDR1 is ENHRY and CDR2 SYGVKD. V gave up 5 bases and J gave up 5 bases; unmatched junction bases: 5. The CDR3 contains 14 residues. Original analysis: Reference gene primer amplification yielded estimated nucleated cell counts. The data were produced by immunoSEQ multiplex PCR, yet TCRdb's version contains in-frame clones alone and is incomplete. V, J and clone size are those of that table, while D and trimming were read from the DNA. The profile shows 180,000 or so clones, 80% to 90% of them singletons. The chain employs TRBV10-3 and TRBJ2-1; 8 bases line up with TRBD1. The source is a human donor with active or convalescent COVID-19. The donor label of this sample is uncertain. The sequenced sample consisted of peripheral blood. Here the CDR3 reads CAISQTGQDNEQFF. The CDR3 DNA reads as TGTGCCATCAGTCAAACGGGACAGGACAATGAGCAGTTCTTC.